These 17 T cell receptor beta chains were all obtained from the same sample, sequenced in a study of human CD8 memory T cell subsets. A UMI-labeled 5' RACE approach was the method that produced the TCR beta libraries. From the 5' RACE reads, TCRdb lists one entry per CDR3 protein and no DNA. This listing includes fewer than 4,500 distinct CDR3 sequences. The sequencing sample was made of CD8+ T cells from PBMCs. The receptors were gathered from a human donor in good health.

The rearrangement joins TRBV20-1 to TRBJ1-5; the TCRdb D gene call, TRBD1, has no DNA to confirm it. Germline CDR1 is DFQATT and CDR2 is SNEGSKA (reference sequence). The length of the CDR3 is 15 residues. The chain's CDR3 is CSAGQGISSNQPQHF.

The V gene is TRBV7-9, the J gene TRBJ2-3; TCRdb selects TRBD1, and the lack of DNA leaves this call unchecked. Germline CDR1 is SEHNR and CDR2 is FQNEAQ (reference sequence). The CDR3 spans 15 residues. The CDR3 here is CASSMTKPGAQTQYF.

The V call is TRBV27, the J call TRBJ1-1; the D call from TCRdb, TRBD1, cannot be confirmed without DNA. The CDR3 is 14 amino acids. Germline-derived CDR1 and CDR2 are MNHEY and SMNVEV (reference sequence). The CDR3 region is CASYPSGGGTEAFF.

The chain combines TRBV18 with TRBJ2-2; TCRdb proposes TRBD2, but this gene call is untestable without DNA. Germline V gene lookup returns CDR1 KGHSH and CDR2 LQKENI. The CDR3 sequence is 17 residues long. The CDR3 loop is CASSPTFGGSAGGELFF.

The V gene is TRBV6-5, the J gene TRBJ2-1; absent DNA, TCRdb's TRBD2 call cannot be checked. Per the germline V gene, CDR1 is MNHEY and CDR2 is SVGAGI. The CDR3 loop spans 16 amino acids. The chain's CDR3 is CASSPLAGSSYNEQFF.

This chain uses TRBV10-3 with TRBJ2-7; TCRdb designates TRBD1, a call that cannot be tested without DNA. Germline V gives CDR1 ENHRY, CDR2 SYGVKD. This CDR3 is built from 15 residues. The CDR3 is CAIRPPEPAGYEQYF.

The CDR3: CSATSYNEQFF. The chain is built from TRBV20-1 and TRBJ2-1. This CDR3 comprises 11 residues. Germline V gene lookup returns CDR1 DFQATT and CDR2 SNEGSKA (reference sequence).

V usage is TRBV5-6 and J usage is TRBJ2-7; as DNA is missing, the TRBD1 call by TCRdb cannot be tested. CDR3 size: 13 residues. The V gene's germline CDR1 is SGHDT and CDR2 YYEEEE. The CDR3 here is CASSFRQGREQYF.

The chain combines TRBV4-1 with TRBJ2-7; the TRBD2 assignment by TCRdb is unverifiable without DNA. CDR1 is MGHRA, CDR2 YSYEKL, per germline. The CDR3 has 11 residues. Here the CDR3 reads CASSFAGEQYF.

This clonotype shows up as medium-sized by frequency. Here the CDR3 reads CASSPSGRLNTGELFF. V gene TRBV25-1 combines with J gene TRBJ2-2. Germline loops: CDR1 MGHDK, CDR2 SYGVNS. The CDR3 extends over 16 amino acids.

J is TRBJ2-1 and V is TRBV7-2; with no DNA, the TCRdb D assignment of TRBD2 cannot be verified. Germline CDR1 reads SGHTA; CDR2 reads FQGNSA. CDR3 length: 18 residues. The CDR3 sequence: CASSLAVTGGPLYNEQFF.

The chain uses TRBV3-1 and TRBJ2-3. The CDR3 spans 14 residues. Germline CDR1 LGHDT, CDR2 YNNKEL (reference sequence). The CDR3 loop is CASSQGIEPDTQYF.

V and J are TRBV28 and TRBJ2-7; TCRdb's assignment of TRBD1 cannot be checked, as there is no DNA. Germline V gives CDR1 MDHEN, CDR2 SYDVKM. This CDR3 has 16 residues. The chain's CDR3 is CASSLPTRDVFYEQYF.

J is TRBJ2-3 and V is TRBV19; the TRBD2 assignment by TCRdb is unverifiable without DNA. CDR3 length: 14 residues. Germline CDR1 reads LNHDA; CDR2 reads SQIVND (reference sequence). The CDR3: CASPGLASTDTQYF.

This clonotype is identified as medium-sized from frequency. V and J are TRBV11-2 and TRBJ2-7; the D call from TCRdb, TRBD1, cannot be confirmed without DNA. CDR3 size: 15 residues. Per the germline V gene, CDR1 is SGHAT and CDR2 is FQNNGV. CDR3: CASSLGPRDTYEQYF. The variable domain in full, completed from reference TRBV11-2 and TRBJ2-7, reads EAGVAQSPRYKIIEKRQSVAFWCNPISGHATLYWYQQILGQGPKLLIQFQNNGVVDDSQLPKDRFSAERLKGVDSTLKIQPAKLEDSAVYLCASSLGPRDTYEQYFGPGTRLTVT.

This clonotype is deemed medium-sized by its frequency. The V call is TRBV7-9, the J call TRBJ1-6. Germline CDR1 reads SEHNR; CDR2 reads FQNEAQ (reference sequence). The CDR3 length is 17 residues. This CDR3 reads CASSSGEGAPDNSPLHF.

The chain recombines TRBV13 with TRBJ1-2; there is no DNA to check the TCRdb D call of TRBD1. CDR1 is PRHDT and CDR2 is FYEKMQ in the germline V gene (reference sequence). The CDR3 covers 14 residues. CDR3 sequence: CASSFWTEFYGYTF.